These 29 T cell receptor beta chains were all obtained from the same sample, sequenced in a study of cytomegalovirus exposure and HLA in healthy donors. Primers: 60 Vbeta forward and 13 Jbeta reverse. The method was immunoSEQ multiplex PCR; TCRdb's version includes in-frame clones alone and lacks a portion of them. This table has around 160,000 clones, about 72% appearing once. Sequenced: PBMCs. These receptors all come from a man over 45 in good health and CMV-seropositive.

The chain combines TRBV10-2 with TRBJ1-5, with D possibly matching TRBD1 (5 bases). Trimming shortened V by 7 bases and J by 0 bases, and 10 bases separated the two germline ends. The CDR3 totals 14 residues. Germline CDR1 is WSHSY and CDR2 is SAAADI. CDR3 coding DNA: TGCGCCAGCAACCCGACAGTTAGCAATCAGCCCCAGCATTTT. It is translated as CASNPTVSNQPQHF.

In nucleotides, the CDR3 is TGTGCCAGCGGGAGACAGGGAGGTGTCGTTCAGCCCCAGCATTTT. Translating it yields CASGRQGGVVQPQHF. This chain joins TRBV27 and TRBJ1-5; 7 nucleotides line up with TRBD1. J was trimmed by 6 bases and V by 8 bases; bases with no gene match: 13. Germline values: CDR1 MNHEY, CDR2 SMNVEV (reference sequence). The CDR3 is 15 amino acids.

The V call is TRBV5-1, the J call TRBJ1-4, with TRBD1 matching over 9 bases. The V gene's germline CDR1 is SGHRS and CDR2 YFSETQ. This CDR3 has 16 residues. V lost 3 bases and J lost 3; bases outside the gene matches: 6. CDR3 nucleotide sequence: TGCGCCAGCAGCTACACACAGGGGGCCGCTAATGAAAAACTGTTTTTT. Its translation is CASSYTQGAANEKLFF.

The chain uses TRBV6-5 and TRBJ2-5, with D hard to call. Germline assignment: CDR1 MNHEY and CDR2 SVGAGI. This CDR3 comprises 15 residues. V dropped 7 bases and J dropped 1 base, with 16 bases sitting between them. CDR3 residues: CASTPGPIPQETQYF. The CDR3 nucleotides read TGTGCCAGCACCCCTGGCCCAATTCCCCAAGAGACCCAGTACTTC.

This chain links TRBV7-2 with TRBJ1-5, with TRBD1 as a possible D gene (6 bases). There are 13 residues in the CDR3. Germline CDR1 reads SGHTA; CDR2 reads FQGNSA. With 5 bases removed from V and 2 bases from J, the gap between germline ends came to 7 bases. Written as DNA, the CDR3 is TGTGCCAGCAGCAACAGGGGCAATCAGCCCCAGCATTTT. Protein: CASSNRGNQPQHF.

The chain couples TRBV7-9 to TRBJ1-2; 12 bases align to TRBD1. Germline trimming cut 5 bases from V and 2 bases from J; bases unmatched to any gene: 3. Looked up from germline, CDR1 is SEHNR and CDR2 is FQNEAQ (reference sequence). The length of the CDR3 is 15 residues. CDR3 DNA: TGTGCCAGCAGCGGGGGACAGGGGGCAAACTATGGCTACACCTTC. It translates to CASSGGQGANYGYTF.

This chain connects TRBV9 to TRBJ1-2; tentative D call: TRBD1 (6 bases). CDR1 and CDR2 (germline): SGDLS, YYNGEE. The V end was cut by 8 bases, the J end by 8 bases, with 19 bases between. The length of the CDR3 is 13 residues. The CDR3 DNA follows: TGTGCCAGTGCGCAGGGGCGGGTAGAAGGCTACACCTTC. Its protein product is CASAQGRVEGYTF.

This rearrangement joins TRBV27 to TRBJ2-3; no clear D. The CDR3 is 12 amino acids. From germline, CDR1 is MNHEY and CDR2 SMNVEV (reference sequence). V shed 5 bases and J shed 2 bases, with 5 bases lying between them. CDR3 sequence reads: CASSRYTDTQYF. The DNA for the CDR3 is TGTGCCAGCAGTCGTTACACAGATACGCAGTATTTT.

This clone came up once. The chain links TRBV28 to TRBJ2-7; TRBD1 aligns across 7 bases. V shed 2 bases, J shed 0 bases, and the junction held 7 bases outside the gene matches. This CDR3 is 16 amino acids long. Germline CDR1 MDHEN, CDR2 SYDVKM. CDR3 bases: TGTGCCAGCAGTTTAGCCCCCGGACAGGTCTCCTACGAGCAGTACTTC. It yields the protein CASSLAPGQVSYEQYF.

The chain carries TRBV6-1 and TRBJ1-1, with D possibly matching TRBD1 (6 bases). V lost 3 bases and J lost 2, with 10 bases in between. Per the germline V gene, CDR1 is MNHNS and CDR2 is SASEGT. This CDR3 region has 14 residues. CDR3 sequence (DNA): TGTGCCAGCAGTGAGGGGGCAGCAAACACTGAAGCTTTCTTT. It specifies CASSEGAANTEAFF.

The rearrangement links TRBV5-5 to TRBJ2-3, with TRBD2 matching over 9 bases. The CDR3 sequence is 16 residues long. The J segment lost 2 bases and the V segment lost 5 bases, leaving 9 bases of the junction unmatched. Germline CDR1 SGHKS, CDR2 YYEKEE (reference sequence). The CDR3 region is CASRAAGGVFTDTQYF. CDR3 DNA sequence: TGTGCCAGCAGGGCAGCGGGGGGCGTTTTCACAGATACGCAGTATTTT.

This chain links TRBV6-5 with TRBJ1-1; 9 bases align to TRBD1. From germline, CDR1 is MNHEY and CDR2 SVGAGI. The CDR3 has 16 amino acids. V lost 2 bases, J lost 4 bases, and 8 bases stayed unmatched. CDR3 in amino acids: CASSYLRTGAATEAFF. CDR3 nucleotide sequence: TGTGCCAGCAGTTACCTACGGACAGGGGCGGCCACTGAAGCTTTCTTT.

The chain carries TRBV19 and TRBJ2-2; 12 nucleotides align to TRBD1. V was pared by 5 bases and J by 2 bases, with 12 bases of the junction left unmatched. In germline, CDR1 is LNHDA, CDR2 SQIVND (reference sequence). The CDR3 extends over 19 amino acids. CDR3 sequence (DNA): TGTGCCAGTAGTCGAAGCCCCTCCGGGACAGGGGGCAACACCGGGGAGCTGTTTTTT. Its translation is CASSRSPSGTGGNTGELFF.

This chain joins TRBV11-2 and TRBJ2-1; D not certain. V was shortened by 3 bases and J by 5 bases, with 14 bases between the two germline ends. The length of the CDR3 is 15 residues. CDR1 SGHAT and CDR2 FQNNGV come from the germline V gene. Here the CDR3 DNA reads TGTGCCAGCAGCTTTATAGGTCACCGGGACAATGAGCAGTTCTTC. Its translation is CASSFIGHRDNEQFF.

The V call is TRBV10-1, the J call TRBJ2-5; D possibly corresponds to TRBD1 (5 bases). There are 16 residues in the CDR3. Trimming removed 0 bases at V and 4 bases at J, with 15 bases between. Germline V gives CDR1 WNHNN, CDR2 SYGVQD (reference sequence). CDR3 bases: TGCGCCAGCAGTGAGTCGCTGTTTACAGGTTTAGAGACCCAGTACTTC. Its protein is CASSESLFTGLETQYF.

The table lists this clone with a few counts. CDR3 bases: TGTGCCAGCAGTATAACCAGGGCCAGGGCAGATACGCAGTATTTT. Its protein is CASSITRARADTQYF. V usage is TRBV6-5 and J usage is TRBJ2-3, with D perhaps TRBD1 (5 bases). V dropped 5 bases and J dropped 4 bases, with 16 bases sitting between them. Germline V gene sequence: CDR1 MNHEY, CDR2 SVGAGI. This CDR3 contains 15 residues.

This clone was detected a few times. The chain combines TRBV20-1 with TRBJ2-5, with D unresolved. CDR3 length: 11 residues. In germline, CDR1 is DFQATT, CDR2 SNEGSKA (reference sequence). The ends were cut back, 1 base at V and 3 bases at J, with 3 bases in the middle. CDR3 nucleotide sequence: TGCAGTGCTAGAGTAAAAGAGACCCAGTACTTC. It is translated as CSARVKETQYF.

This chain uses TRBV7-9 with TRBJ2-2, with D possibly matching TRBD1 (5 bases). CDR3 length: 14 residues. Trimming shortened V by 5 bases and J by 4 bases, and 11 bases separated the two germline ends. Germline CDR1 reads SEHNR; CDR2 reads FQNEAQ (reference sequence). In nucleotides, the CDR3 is TGTGCCAGCAGCCCCCGGACACCCACCGGGGAGCTGTTTTTT. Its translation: CASSPRTPTGELFF.

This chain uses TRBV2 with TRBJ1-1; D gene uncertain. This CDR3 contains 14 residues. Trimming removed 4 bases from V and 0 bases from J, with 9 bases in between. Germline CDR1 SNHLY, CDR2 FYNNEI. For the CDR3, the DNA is TGTGCCAGCAGTGGGTGGCCGTTGAACACTGAAGCTTTCTTT. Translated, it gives CASSGWPLNTEAFF.

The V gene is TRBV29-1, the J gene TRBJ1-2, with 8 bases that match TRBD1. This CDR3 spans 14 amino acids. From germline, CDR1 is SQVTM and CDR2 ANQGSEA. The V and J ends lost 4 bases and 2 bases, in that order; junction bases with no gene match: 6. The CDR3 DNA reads TGCAGCGTTGCCCTCAGGGGGCCCAACTATGGCTACACCTTC. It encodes CSVALRGPNYGYTF.

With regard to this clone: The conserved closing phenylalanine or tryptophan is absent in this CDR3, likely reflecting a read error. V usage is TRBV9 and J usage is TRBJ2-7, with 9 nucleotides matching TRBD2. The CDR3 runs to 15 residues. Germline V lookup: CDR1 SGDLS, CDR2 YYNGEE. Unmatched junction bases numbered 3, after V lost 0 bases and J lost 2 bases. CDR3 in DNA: TGTGCCAGCAGCGTAGGTAGCGGGGGTCCCTACGAGCAGTACCTC. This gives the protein CASSVGSGGPYEQYL.

The CDR3 here is CSVNFGGPTGELFF. CDR3 in DNA: TGCAGCGTCAATTTTGGGGGCCCAACCGGGGAGCTGTTTTTT. The rearrangement uses TRBV29-1 and TRBJ2-2; TRBD1 is a possible D gene (6 bases). V lost 6 bases and J 5 bases, leaving 16 bases between the germline ends. This CDR3 spans 14 amino acids. From germline, CDR1 is SQVTM and CDR2 ANQGSEA.

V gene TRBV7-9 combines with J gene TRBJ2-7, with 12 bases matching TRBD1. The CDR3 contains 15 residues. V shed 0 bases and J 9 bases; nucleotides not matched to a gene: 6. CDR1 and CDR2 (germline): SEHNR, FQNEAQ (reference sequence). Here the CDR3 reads CASSLAGDRGLRQYF. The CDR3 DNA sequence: TGTGCCAGCAGCTTAGCGGGGGACAGGGGGCTCCGGCAGTACTTC.

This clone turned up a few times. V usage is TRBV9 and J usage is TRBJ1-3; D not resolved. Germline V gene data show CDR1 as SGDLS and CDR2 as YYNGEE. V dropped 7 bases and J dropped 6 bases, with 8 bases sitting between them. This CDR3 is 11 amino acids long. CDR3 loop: CASGNINTIYF. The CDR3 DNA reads TGTGCCAGCGGTAACATAAACACCATATATTTT.

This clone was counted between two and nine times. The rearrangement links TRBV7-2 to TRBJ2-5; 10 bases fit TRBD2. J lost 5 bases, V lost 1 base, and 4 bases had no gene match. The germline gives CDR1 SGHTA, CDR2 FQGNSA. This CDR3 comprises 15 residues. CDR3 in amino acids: CASSLVSSGGETQYF. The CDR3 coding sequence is TGTGCCAGCAGCTTAGTGTCTAGCGGGGGCGAGACCCAGTACTTC.

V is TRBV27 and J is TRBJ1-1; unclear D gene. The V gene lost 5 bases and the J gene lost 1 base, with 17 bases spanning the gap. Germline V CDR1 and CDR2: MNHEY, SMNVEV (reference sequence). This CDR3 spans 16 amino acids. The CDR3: CASSVADPAPNTEAFF. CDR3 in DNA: TGTGCCAGCAGTGTCGCGGATCCCGCCCCGAACACTGAAGCTTTCTTT.

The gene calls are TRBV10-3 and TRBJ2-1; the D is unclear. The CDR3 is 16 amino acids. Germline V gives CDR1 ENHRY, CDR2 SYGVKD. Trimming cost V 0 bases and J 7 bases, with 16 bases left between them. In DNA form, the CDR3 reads TGTGCCATCAGTGAGTCGGATGCCTACTCTAGGAATGAGCAGTTCTTC. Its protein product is CAISESDAYSRNEQFF.

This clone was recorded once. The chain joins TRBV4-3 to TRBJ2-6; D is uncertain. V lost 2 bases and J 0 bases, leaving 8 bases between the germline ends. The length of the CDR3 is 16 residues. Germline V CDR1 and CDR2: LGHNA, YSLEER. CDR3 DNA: TGCGCCAGCAGCCAACGAAGAGACTCTGGGGCCAACGTCCTGACTTTC. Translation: CASSQRRDSGANVLTF.

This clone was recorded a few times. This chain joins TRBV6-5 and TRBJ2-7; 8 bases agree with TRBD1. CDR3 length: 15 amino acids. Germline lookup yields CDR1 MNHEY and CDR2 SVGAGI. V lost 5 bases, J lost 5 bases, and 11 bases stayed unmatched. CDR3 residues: CASSPGQGWSHEQYF. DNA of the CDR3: TGTGCCAGCAGTCCCGGACAGGGATGGTCCCACGAGCAGTACTTC.